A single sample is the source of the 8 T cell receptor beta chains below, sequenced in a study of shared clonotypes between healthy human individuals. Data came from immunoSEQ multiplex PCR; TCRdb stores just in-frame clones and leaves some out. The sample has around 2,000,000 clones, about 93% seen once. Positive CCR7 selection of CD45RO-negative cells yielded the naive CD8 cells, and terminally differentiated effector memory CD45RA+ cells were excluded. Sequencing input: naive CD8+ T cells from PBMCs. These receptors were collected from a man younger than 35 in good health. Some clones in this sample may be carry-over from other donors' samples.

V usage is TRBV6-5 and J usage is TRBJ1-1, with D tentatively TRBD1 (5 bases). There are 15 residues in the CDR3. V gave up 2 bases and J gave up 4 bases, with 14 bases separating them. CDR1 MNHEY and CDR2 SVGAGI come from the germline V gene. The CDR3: CASSYRQGSGTEAFF. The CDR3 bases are TGTGCCAGCAGTTACCGGCAGGGATCGGGCACTGAAGCTTTCTTT.

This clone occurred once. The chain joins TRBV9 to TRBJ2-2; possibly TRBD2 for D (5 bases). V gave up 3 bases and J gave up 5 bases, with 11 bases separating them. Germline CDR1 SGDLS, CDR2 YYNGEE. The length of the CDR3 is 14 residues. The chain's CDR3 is CASSAEEATGELFF. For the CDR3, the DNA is TGTGCCAGCAGCGCCGAGGAGGCAACCGGGGAGCTGTTTTTT.

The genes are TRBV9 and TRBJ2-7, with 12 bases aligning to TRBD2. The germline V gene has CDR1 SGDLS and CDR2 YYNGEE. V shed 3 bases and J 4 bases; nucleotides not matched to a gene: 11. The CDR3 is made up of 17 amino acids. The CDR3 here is CASSAEQGLAGQYEQYF. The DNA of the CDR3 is TGTGCCAGCAGCGCAGAACAAGGACTAGCGGGACAATACGAGCAGTACTTC.

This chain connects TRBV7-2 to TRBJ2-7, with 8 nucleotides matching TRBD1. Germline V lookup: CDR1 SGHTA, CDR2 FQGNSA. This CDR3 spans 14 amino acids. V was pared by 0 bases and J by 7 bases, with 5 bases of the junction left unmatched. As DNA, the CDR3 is TGTGCCAGCAGCTTAGCGCAGGGGGCAAGGGAGCAGTACTTC. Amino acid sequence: CASSLAQGAREQYF.

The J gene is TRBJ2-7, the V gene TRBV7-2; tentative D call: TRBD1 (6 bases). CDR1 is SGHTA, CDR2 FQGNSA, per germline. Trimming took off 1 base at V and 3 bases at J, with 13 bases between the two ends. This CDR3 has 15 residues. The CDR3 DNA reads TGTGCCAGCAGCTTAGGGTTGACAGGCCACTACGAGCAGTACTTC. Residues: CASSLGLTGHYEQYF.

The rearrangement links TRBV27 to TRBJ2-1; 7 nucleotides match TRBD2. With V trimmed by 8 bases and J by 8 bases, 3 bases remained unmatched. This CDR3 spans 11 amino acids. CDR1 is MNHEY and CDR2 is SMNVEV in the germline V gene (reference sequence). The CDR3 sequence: CASRAGDEQFF. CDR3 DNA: TGTGCCAGCCGGGCGGGGGATGAGCAGTTCTTC.

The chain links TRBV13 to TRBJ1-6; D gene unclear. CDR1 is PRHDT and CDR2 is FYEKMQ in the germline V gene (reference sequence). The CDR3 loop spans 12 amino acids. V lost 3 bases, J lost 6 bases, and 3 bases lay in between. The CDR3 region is CASSFRNSPLHF. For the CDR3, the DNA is TGTGCCAGCAGCTTTCGTAATTCACCCCTCCACTTT.

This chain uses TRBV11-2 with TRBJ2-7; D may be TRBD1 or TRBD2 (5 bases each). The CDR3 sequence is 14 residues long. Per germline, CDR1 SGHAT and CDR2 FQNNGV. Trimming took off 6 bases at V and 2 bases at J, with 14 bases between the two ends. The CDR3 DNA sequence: TGTGCCAGCAGAGTCCCGGGGACCCCCTACGAGCAGTACTTC. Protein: CASRVPGTPYEQYF.